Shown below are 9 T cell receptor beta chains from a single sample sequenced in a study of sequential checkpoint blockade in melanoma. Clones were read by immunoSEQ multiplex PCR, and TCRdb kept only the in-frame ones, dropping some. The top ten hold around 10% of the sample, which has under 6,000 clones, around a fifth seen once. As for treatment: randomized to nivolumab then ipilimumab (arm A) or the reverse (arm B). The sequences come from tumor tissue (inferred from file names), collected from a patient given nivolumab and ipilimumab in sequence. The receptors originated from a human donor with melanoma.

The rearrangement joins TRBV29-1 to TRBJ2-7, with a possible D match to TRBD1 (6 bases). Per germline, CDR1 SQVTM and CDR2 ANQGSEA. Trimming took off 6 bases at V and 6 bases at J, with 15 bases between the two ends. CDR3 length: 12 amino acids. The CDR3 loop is CSVEKVGGEQYF. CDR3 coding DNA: TGCAGCGTGGAAAAGGTAGGGGGCGAGCAGTACTTC.

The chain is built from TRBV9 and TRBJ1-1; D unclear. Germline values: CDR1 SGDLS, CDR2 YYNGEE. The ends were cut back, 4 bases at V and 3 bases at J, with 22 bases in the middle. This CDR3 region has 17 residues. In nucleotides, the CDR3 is TGTGCCAGCAGCCTCCTGAGGGTAGTTGGAGTAGACACTGAAGCTTTCTTT. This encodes CASSLLRVVGVDTEAFF.

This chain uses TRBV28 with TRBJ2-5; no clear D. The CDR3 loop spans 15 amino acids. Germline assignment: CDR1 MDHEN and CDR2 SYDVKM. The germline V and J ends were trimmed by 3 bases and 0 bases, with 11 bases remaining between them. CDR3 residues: CASSLVALDQETQYF. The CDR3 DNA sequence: TGTGCCAGCAGTTTGGTAGCACTGGACCAAGAGACCCAGTACTTC.

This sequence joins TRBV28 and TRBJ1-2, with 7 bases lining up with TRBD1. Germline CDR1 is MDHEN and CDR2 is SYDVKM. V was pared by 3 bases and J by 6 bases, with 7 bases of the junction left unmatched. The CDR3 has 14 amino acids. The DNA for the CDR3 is TGTGCCAGCAGTTTTGACAGGGTGTTCGATGGCTACACCTTC. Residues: CASSFDRVFDGYTF.

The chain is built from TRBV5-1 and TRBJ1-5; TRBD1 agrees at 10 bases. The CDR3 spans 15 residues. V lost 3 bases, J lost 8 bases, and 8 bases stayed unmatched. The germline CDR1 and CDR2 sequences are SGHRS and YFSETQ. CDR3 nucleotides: TGCGCCAGCAGCTCGGACGGACAGGGGGTGGAGCCCCAGCATTTT. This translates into CASSSDGQGVEPQHF.

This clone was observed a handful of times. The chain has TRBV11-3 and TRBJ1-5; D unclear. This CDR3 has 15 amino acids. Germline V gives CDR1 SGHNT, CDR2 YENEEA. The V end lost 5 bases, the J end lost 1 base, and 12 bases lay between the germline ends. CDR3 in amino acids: CASSPWAGSNQPQHF. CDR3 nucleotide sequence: TGTGCCAGCAGCCCCTGGGCCGGGAGCAATCAGCCCCAGCATTTT.

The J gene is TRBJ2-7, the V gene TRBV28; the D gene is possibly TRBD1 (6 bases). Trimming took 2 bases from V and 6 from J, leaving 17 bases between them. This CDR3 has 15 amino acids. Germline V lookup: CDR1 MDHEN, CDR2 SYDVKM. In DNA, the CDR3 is TGTGCCAGCAGTTTAAGGTCCAGGGGCAATGGCGAGCAGTACTTC. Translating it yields CASSLRSRGNGEQYF.

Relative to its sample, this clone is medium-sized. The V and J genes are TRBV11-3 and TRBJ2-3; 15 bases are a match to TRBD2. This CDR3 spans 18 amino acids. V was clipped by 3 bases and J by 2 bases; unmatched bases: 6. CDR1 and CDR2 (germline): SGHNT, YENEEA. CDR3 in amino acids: CASSLGLAGGILTDTQYF. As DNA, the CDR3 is TGTGCCAGCAGCTTGGGACTAGCGGGGGGAATACTCACAGATACGCAGTATTTT.

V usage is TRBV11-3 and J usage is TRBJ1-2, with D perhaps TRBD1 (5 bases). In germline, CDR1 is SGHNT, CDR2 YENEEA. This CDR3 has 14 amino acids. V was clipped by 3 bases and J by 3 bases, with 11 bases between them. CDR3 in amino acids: CASSLGRGDYGYTF. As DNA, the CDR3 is TGTGCCAGCAGCTTGGGGCGGGGAGACTATGGCTACACCTTC.